What follows describes a single T cell receptor beta chain. The sample is drawn from a study of CD8 T cells in Susac syndrome. As for the study in general: Clinically active disease was present in roughly 6 of the sequenced Susac syndrome patients. About eight of these patients were in remission.

Random hexamers were used to reverse transcribe the RNA input (roughly 0.5 to 1 ug). Multiplex PCR with immunoSEQ amplified the TCR beta CDR3 across 54 Vbeta and 13 Jbeta. In TCRdb, the immunoSEQ multiplex PCR reads were re-called with MiXCR into one record per CDR3 protein. Counted here are 200,000 or so distinct CDR3 sequences, approximately 95% occurring once; the ten biggest clones make up approximately 0.15%. V was trimmed by 1 base and J by 6 bases, leaving 10 bases between them. CDR3 length equals 14 residues. CDR1 and CDR2 (germline): SGHRS, YFSETQ. Sequencing was performed on CD8+ T cells from PBMCs. The sequence was collected from a human donor with Susac syndrome. The rearrangement joins TRBV5-1 to TRBJ2-2, with D tentatively TRBD2 (6 bases). The CDR3 loop is CASSLRESPGELFF. The CDR3 region has the DNA TGCGCCAGCAGCTTGCGGGAGTCTCCCGGGGAGCTGTTTTTT.